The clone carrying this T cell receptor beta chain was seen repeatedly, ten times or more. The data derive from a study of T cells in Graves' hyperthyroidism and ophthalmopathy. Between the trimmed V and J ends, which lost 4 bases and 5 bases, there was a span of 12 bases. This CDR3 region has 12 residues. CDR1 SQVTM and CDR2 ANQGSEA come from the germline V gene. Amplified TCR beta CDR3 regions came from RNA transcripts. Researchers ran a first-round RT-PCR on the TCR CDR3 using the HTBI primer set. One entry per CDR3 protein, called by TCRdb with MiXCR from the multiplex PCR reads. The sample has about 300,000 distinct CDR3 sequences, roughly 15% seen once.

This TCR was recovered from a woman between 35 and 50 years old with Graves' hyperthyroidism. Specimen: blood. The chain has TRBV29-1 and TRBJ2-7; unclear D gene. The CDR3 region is CSVVVSRNEQYF. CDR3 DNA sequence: TGCAGCGTTGTGGTCTCACGGAACGAGCAGTACTTC.